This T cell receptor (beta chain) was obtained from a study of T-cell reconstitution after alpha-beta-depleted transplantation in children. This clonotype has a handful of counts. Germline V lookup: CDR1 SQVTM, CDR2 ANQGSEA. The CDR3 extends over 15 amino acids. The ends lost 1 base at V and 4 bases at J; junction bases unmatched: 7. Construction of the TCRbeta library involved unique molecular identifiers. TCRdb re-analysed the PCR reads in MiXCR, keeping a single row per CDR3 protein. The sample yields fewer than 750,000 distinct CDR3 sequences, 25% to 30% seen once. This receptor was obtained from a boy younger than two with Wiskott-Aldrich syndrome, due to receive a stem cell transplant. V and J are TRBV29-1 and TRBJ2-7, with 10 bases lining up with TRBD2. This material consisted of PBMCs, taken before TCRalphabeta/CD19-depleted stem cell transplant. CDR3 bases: TGCAGCGTTGAAGGGGCTAGCGGGAGTCCTTACGAGCAGTACTTC. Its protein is CSVEGASGSPYEQYF.